Each of the 31 T cell receptor beta chains below was sequenced from the same sample in a study of T cell changes during pregnancy in multiple sclerosis (dated by TCRdb to about 2019). Preparation of the library involved the immunoSEQ multiplex PCR assay. TCRdb took this table from immuneACCESS and kept in-frame rearrangements with V and J called. Such tables lack part of the clones; where checked against another copy, unresolved V genes explain under half of the gap, and the rest is unexplained. This sample holds tens of thousands of clones; roughly nine tenths were observed only once. The ten largest clones take up roughly 3.2% of the sample. Sequences were derived from CD8+ T cells from peripheral blood mononuclear cells, sampled before pregnancy. Source of these receptors: a female donor with multiple sclerosis, enrolled in a pregnancy study.

This chain connects TRBV5-6 to TRBJ2-7; 8 positions match TRBD1. V lost 4 bases, J lost 2 bases, and 2 bases stayed unmatched. Germline V gene sequence: CDR1 SGHDT, CDR2 YYEEEE. The CDR3 has 13 residues. For the CDR3, the DNA is TGTGCCAGCAGCCTGGACAGGGCCTACGAGCAGTACTTC. Its translation is CASSLDRAYEQYF.

The DNA for the CDR3 is TGTGCCAGCAGCTCTTCGACTAGCGGGCCAAGAAATCGCGTCGAGCAGTACTTC. Its translation is CASSSSTSGPRNRVEQYF. V and J are TRBV7-2 and TRBJ2-7, with 10 positions matching TRBD2. V was clipped by 4 bases and J by 6 bases; unmatched bases: 18. The CDR3 is 18 amino acids. From germline, CDR1 is SGHTA and CDR2 FQGNSA.

The V call is TRBV5-5, the J call TRBJ1-2; 7 bases agree with TRBD1. The J segment lost 10 bases and the V segment lost 0 bases, leaving 12 bases of the junction unmatched. CDR3 length: 15 residues. Germline V gives CDR1 SGHKS, CDR2 YYEKEE (reference sequence). CDR3 protein: CASSLVSQGVWDYTF. The CDR3 nucleotides read TGTGCCAGCAGCTTGGTCTCTCAGGGGGTCTGGGACTACACCTTC.

This sequence joins TRBV13 and TRBJ2-6; D might be TRBD1 (6 bases). Germline V gives CDR1 PRHDT, CDR2 FYEKMQ (reference sequence). Trimming shortened V by 5 bases and J by 0 bases, and 14 bases separated the two germline ends. This CDR3 has 17 amino acids. This CDR3 is CASSDGTGISGANVLTF. The CDR3 bases are TGTGCCAGCAGCGACGGAACAGGGATCTCTGGGGCCAACGTCCTGACTTTC.

The rearrangement uses TRBV7-8 and TRBJ2-7, with D tentatively TRBD1 (5 bases). The CDR3 spans 16 residues. V lost 5 bases and J lost 3, with 20 bases in between. The germline V gene encodes CDR1 SGHVS and CDR2 FQNEAQ. CDR3: CASSATATLPHYEQYF. The CDR3 DNA is TGTGCCAGCAGCGCGACAGCGACACTACCCCACTACGAGCAGTACTTC.

The chain carries TRBV19 and TRBJ2-5; possible D gene TRBD2, 6 bases. The CDR3 consists of 13 residues. Germline V gene data show CDR1 as LNHDA and CDR2 as SQIVND (reference sequence). The V end lost 5 bases, the J end lost 0 bases, and 7 bases lay between the germline ends. CDR3 sequence reads: CASSGGYQETQYF. As DNA, the CDR3 is TGTGCCAGTAGTGGGGGGTACCAAGAGACCCAGTACTTC.

The chain is built from TRBV13 and TRBJ2-1, with 9 bases that match TRBD1. The CDR3 is 17 amino acids. CDR1 is PRHDT and CDR2 is FYEKMQ in the germline V gene (reference sequence). J was trimmed by 9 bases and V by 0 bases; bases with no gene match: 12. The chain's CDR3 is CASSLGHGDRAVGEQFF. The CDR3 DNA is TGTGCCAGCAGCTTAGGGCACGGGGACAGGGCTGTCGGTGAGCAGTTCTTC. The complete variable domain, with remaining parts taken from reference TRBV13 and TRBJ2-1, reads AAGVIQSPRHLIKEKRETATLKCYPIPRHDTVYWYQQGPGQDPQFLISFYEKMQSDKGSIPDRFSAQQFSDYHSELNMSSLELGDSALYFCASSLGHGDRAVGEQFFGPGTRLTVL.

This chain connects TRBV19 to TRBJ2-1; 8 bases align to TRBD2. Germline V gives CDR1 LNHDA, CDR2 SQIVND (reference sequence). The CDR3 consists of 14 residues. The V segment lost 4 bases and the J segment 2 bases; nucleotides outside the gene matches: 1. The chain's CDR3 is CASSTGGAYNEQFF. The CDR3 region has the DNA TGTGCCAGTAGTACCGGGGGGGCCTACAATGAGCAGTTCTTC.

The chain recombines TRBV13 with TRBJ2-1, with TRBD2 matching 7 bases. The J segment lost 9 bases and the V segment lost 0 bases, leaving 11 bases of the junction unmatched. The CDR3 extends over 16 amino acids. CDR1 is PRHDT, CDR2 FYEKMQ, per germline (reference sequence). CDR3 nucleotides: TGTGCCAGCAGCTTAGGTAACCCACGGGGGGTTGGTGAGCAGTTCTTC. It codes for CASSLGNPRGVGEQFF.

This chain links TRBV27 with TRBJ1-6, with D unresolved. V was clipped by 3 bases and J by 0 bases, with 3 bases between them. The CDR3 contains 14 residues. From germline, CDR1 is MNHEY and CDR2 SMNVEV (reference sequence). As DNA, the CDR3 is TGTGCCAGCAGTTTGAGCTCCTATAATTCACCCCTCCACTTT. It is translated as CASSLSSYNSPLHF.

The V gene is TRBV19, the J gene TRBJ1-1; possible D gene TRBD1, 5 bases. The CDR3 is 16 residues long. V was shortened by 3 bases and J by 0 bases, with 14 bases between the two germline ends. Germline CDR1 is LNHDA and CDR2 is SQIVND (reference sequence). This CDR3 reads CASSIFRGEMNTEAFF. For the CDR3, the DNA is TGTGCCAGTAGTATCTTCCGGGGGGAAATGAACACTGAAGCTTTCTTT.

The gene calls are TRBV4-3 and TRBJ1-2; D may be TRBD1 (5 bases). The CDR3 is 16 residues long. Germline values: CDR1 LGHNA, CDR2 YSLEER. With 0 bases removed from V and 6 bases from J, the gap between germline ends came to 17 bases. The CDR3 DNA reads as TGCGCCAGCAGCCAAGAGGCCCTCGCGGGGCTGGATGGCTACACCTTC. Protein product: CASSQEALAGLDGYTF.

The chain recombines TRBV5-4 with TRBJ1-1; 9 bases agree with TRBD1. Looked up from germline, CDR1 is SGHNT and CDR2 is YYREEE (reference sequence). The CDR3 has 16 residues. V shed 4 bases, J shed 6 bases, and the junction held 13 bases outside the gene matches. The CDR3 here is CASSHAGTGLGAEAFF. The CDR3 DNA follows: TGTGCCAGCAGCCATGCCGGGACAGGGTTGGGGGCTGAAGCTTTCTTT. Complete variable domain (other parts from reference TRBV5-4 and TRBJ1-1): ETGVTQSPTHLIKTRGQQVTLRCSSQSGHNTVSWYQQALGQGPQFIFQYYREEENGRGNFPPRFSGLQFPNYSSELNVNALELDDSALYLCASSHAGTGLGAEAFFGQGTRLTVV.

The rearrangement joins TRBV5-1 to TRBJ1-1; no definite D call. This CDR3 comprises 15 residues. The germline gives CDR1 SGHRS, CDR2 YFSETQ. Trimming left V 0 bases short and J 5 bases short, with 14 bases between. Here the CDR3 DNA reads TGCGCCAGCAGCTTGGATCCCACGGGAGCGACTGAAGCTTTCTTT. As protein: CASSLDPTGATEAFF.

The CDR3 DNA reads as TGTGCCAGCAGCTTAGCGTTCACAGGCGGTAATGAAAAACTGTTTTTT. It is translated as CASSLAFTGGNEKLFF. The V and J genes are TRBV7-6 and TRBJ1-4; TRBD1 is a possible D gene (5 bases). V was shortened by 0 bases and J by 4 bases, with 12 bases between the two germline ends. This CDR3 has 16 amino acids. CDR1 and CDR2 from the germline V gene are SGHVS and FNYEAQ.

V usage is TRBV4-2 and J usage is TRBJ1-1; no firm D call. The CDR3 is 13 residues long. The V end was cut by 7 bases, the J end by 6 bases, with 15 bases between. Per the germline V gene, CDR1 is LGHNA and CDR2 is YNFKEQ. This CDR3 is CASTLVRAAEAFF. As DNA, the CDR3 is TGTGCCAGCACCCTCGTCCGCGCTGCTGAAGCTTTCTTT.

The rearrangement joins TRBV27 to TRBJ2-1, with TRBD2 identical over 7 bases. Germline CDR1 is MNHEY and CDR2 is SMNVEV (reference sequence). Losses at the gene ends were 0 bases for V and 8 bases for J; bases not matched to a gene: 4. CDR3 size: 14 residues. The CDR3 protein is CASSLSTSLDEQFF. The CDR3 coding sequence is TGTGCCAGCAGTTTATCGACTAGCTTAGATGAGCAGTTCTTC.

The chain is built from TRBV5-1 and TRBJ1-6; no reliable D call. V lost 0 bases, J lost 14 bases, and 24 bases lay in between. This CDR3 has 17 residues. Germline V gene data show CDR1 as SGHRS and CDR2 as YFSETQ. The CDR3 protein is CASSLDPSGSAGEALHF. The DNA for the CDR3 is TGCGCCAGCAGCTTGGACCCGTCCGGGAGCGCCGGTGAAGCCCTCCACTTT.

This clone occurred once. The V gene is TRBV9, the J gene TRBJ2-7; TRBD2 agrees at 9 bases. This CDR3 spans 15 amino acids. V was clipped by 1 base and J by 2 bases; unmatched bases: 4. From germline, CDR1 is SGDLS and CDR2 YYNGEE. In DNA form, the CDR3 reads TGTGCCAGCAGCGTAACTAGCGGGCCGACCTACGAGCAGTACTTC. Protein product: CASSVTSGPTYEQYF.

The V and J genes are TRBV27 and TRBJ2-7, with D maybe TRBD1 (6 bases). This CDR3 region has 15 residues. The germline V gene encodes CDR1 MNHEY and CDR2 SMNVEV (reference sequence). Trimming left V 3 bases short and J 9 bases short, with 21 bases between. CDR3 residues: CASSFGTLSEGGQYF. The CDR3 region has the DNA TGTGCCAGCAGTTTCGGGACACTTTCTGAAGGGGGGCAGTACTTC.

This chain uses TRBV6-1 with TRBJ1-2, with 7 bases identical to TRBD1. This CDR3 comprises 14 residues. V lost 0 bases to trimming and J lost 4 bases; unmatched junction nucleotides: 2. Per the germline V gene, CDR1 is MNHNS and CDR2 is SASEGT. This CDR3 is CASSEAPGGYGYTF. Here the CDR3 DNA reads TGTGCCAGCAGTGAAGCACCAGGGGGCTATGGCTACACCTTC.

This clone was seen a single time. The rearrangement links TRBV7-3 to TRBJ2-7; tentative D call: TRBD2 (6 bases). CDR1 and CDR2 from the germline V gene are SGHTA and FQGTGA. CDR3 length equals 13 residues. Trimming left V 6 bases short and J 5 bases short, with 14 bases between. The CDR3: CASRRGSGDEQYF. CDR3 nucleotides: TGTGCCAGCAGGCGGGGTTCTGGGGACGAGCAGTACTTC.

The chain couples TRBV5-6 to TRBJ2-7, with a tentative D call TRBD2 (5 bases). V lost 4 bases and J lost 2, with 13 bases in between. CDR1 SGHDT and CDR2 YYEEEE come from the germline V gene. The CDR3 is made up of 14 amino acids. The chain's CDR3 is CASSLRGVTYEQYF. The CDR3 DNA sequence: TGTGCCAGCAGCCTCCGGGGTGTCACCTACGAGCAGTACTTC.

The chain joins TRBV19 to TRBJ2-2, with 9 bases aligning to TRBD2. Germline trimming cut 7 bases from V and 7 bases from J; bases unmatched to any gene: 13. Germline lookup yields CDR1 LNHDA and CDR2 SQIVND (reference sequence). This CDR3 has 16 amino acids. For the CDR3, the DNA is TGTGCCAGTACCGGGGGCGGGGGGGCGAAGGTCGGGGAGCTGTTTTTT. It codes for CASTGGGGAKVGELFF.

The chain couples TRBV7-2 to TRBJ1-3; D gene unclear. Between the trimmed V and J ends, which lost 3 bases and 3 bases, there was a span of 9 bases. Looked up from germline, CDR1 is SGHTA and CDR2 is FQGNSA. CDR3 length: 14 residues. The DNA for the CDR3 is TGTGCCAGCAGCTTGCCAGGTAGTGGAAACACCATATATTTT. Protein product: CASSLPGSGNTIYF.

The CDR3 coding sequence is TGTGCCAGCAGGACAGGGACGGAGACCCAGTACTTC. Its protein product is CASRTGTETQYF. The rearrangement uses TRBV6-5 and TRBJ2-5; 7 bases are shared with TRBD1. The junction had 3 bases not matched to a gene; V was cut back by 6 bases and J by 5 bases. CDR3 length equals 12 residues. Per the germline V gene, CDR1 is MNHEY and CDR2 is SVGAGI.

V is TRBV11-2 and J is TRBJ2-7; the match to TRBD2 covers 12 bases. This CDR3 region has 14 residues. Looked up from germline, CDR1 is SGHAT and CDR2 is FQNNGV. V lost 6 bases and J lost 4; bases outside the gene matches: 4. The DNA for the CDR3 is TGTGCCAGCAGTCCCGGGACTAGCGGGTACGAGCAGTACTTC. It yields the protein CASSPGTSGYEQYF.

The gene calls are TRBV6-6 and TRBJ2-7, with 8 bases matching TRBD1. Looked up from germline, CDR1 is MNHNY and CDR2 is SVGAGI (reference sequence). V was clipped by 6 bases and J by 3 bases; unmatched bases: 7. This CDR3 is 14 amino acids long. The CDR3 here is CASRPLDRDYEQYF. The CDR3 DNA follows: TGTGCCAGCAGACCTCTGGACAGGGACTACGAGCAGTACTTC.

The V gene is TRBV19, the J gene TRBJ1-4; TRBD1 matches 8 bases. This CDR3 region has 17 residues. The germline V gene encodes CDR1 LNHDA and CDR2 SQIVND (reference sequence). J gave up 0 bases and V 6 bases, and 9 bases lay outside the gene matches. CDR3 coding DNA: TGTGCCAGTAGAAGCCGGGACAGGAAGGCAACTAATGAAAAACTGTTTTTT. This gives the protein CASRSRDRKATNEKLFF.

This chain joins TRBV27 and TRBJ1-3; D is unresolved. V lost 2 bases and J lost 0, with 5 bases in between. CDR1 is MNHEY, CDR2 SMNVEV, per germline (reference sequence). This CDR3 is 14 amino acids long. CDR3 amino acids: CASSLTSSGNTIYF. For the CDR3, the DNA is TGTGCCAGCAGTTTAACGAGCTCTGGAAACACCATATATTTT.

The chain is built from TRBV9 and TRBJ1-1, with D perhaps TRBD1 (5 bases). Germline V gene sequence: CDR1 SGDLS, CDR2 YYNGEE. CDR3 length: 15 residues. V was clipped by 3 bases and J by 6 bases, with 18 bases between them. CDR3 amino acids: CASSGGPEKGPEAFF. CDR3 DNA: TGTGCCAGCAGCGGGGGTCCGGAGAAGGGGCCTGAAGCTTTCTTT.